The 30 T cell receptor beta chains listed next were all sequenced from one sample in a study of regulatory T cells in long-lasting Graves disease. The TCR beta library used iRepertoire HTBI primers with Arm-PCR amplification of CDR3. MiXCR, run by TCRdb on the multiplex PCR reads, gives a single entry per CDR3 protein. The repertoire holds roughly 360,000 distinct CDR3 sequences, with about an eighth as singletons. The time point is: newly diagnosed GD, antithyroid drugs for less than 3 months. PBMCs provided the RNA from which the TCR library was made. In addition, the sample was reused for a study of T cells in Graves' hyperthyroidism and ophthalmopathy.

Sequenced here: peripheral blood mononuclear cells (PBMCs), sampled at new diagnosis, from a patient treated with antithyroid drugs. The source is a woman aged 18 to 35 with Graves disease.

There are many counts of this clonotype. V gene TRBV7-2 combines with J gene TRBJ1-4; D unresolved. CDR1 and CDR2 from the germline V gene are SGHTA and FQGNSA. CDR3 length: 16 amino acids. With 3 bases removed from V and 4 bases from J, the gap between germline ends came to 15 bases. This chain's CDR3 is CASSFGPGVVNEKLFF. The CDR3 DNA is TGTGCCAGCAGCTTCGGCCCTGGGGTGGTTAATGAAAAACTGTTTTTT.

The table lists this clonotype with a few counts. The rearrangement links TRBV6-1 to TRBJ2-3, with a possible D match to TRBD1 (6 bases). The CDR3 totals 16 residues. Germline CDR1 MNHNS, CDR2 SASEGT. V lost 2 bases and J lost 2, with 14 bases in between. CDR3 protein: CASSEFRQEITDTQYF. CDR3 nucleotide sequence: TGTGCCAGCAGTGAATTTCGACAGGAGATCACAGATACGCAGTATTTT.

There are many counts of this clonotype. This sequence joins TRBV12-3 or TRBV12-4 and TRBJ1-6; D gene uncertain. The CDR3 spans 14 residues. V was cut by 2 bases and J by 8 bases, with 10 bases left in between. CDR3 region: CASSLLAVDSPLHF. In DNA, the CDR3 is TGTGCCAGCAGTTTATTGGCAGTTGATTCACCCCTCCACTTT.

J is TRBJ2-5 and V is TRBV4-1; 7 bases are shared with TRBD2. The V and J ends lost 6 bases and 5 bases, in that order; junction bases with no gene match: 15. Germline CDR1 MGHRA, CDR2 YSYEKL. This CDR3 has 16 residues. The CDR3 nucleotides are TGCGCCAGCAGAAAGATAGCGGGCCCCGAGGAGGAGACCCAGTACTTC. Its translation: CASRKIAGPEEETQYF.

This clonotype was seen a few times. The chain employs TRBV3-1 and TRBJ2-3, with TRBD2 matching 10 bases. The CDR3 contains 19 residues. The V and J ends lost 2 bases and 2 bases, in that order; junction bases with no gene match: 13. Germline V gene data show CDR1 as LGHDT and CDR2 as YNNKEL (reference sequence). The CDR3: CASSQRVPAGGPDTDTQYF. CDR3 nucleotide sequence: TGTGCCAGCAGCCAACGGGTCCCAGCGGGGGGGCCGGACACAGATACGCAGTATTTT.

This clonotype showed up just a few times. The chain uses TRBV18 and TRBJ2-1; no reliable D call. This CDR3 comprises 18 residues. The V end lost 4 bases, the J end lost 0 bases, and 19 bases lay between the germline ends. The V gene's germline CDR1 is KGHSH and CDR2 LQKENI. The CDR3 sequence: CASSLQTSLVVSYNEQFF. Here the CDR3 DNA reads TGTGCCAGCTCACTACAGACCTCCCTTGTAGTCTCCTACAATGAGCAGTTCTTC.

In its sample, this clonotype was seen many times. This sequence joins TRBV11-1 and TRBJ2-1; TRBD2 aligns across 8 bases. Germline V gives CDR1 SGHAT, CDR2 FQDESV (reference sequence). The CDR3 is 15 residues long. With V trimmed by 7 bases and J by 3 bases, 8 bases remained unmatched. The CDR3 region is CASTLAGRIYNEQFF. Written as DNA, the CDR3 is TGTGCCAGCACCCTAGCGGGCCGGATCTACAATGAGCAGTTCTTC.

This sequence joins TRBV12-3 or TRBV12-4 and TRBJ2-3; no definite D call. The CDR3 runs to 15 residues. The V gene lost 7 bases and the J gene lost 4 bases, with 18 bases spanning the gap. CDR3 amino acids: CASTAARWFPDTQYF. Written as DNA, the CDR3 is TGTGCCAGCACCGCTGCGAGGTGGTTCCCAGATACGCAGTATTTT.

CDR3 in DNA: TGTGCCACCAGTGATCTTCGTCAGGGGTCCAGTGCGTCAGATACGCAGTATTTT. Protein product: CATSDLRQGSSASDTQYF. The chain employs TRBV24-1 and TRBJ2-3, with D tentatively TRBD1 (6 bases). The CDR3 covers 18 residues. The germline CDR1 and CDR2 sequences are KGHDR and SFDVKD. V was pared by 3 bases and J by 4 bases, with 22 bases between.

This clonotype was seen at least ten times. The V gene is TRBV12-3 or TRBV12-4, the J gene TRBJ2-3; no clear D. The CDR3 sequence is 14 residues long. The V gene lost 5 bases and the J gene lost 5 bases, with 14 bases spanning the gap. For the CDR3, the DNA is TGTGCCAGCAGTCCCCTGTCCCCGCAAGATACGCAGTATTTT. This translates into CASSPLSPQDTQYF.

This clonotype was recorded a few times. V is TRBV6-5 and J is TRBJ2-5; TRBD2 matches 14 bases. The V gene's germline CDR1 is MNHEY and CDR2 SVGAGI. Germline trimming cut 2 bases from V and 4 bases from J; bases unmatched to any gene: 6. The CDR3 consists of 17 residues. The CDR3 DNA is TGTGCCAGCAGTTACCTGAGGGGGACTAGCGGGAGAGAGACCCAGTACTTC. Translation gives CASSYLRGTSGRETQYF.

The gene calls are TRBV4-1 and TRBJ2-7; D may be TRBD2 (6 bases). V was trimmed by 4 bases and J by 4 bases, leaving 14 bases between them. The CDR3 length is 14 residues. Per the germline V gene, CDR1 is MGHRA and CDR2 is YSYEKL. CDR3 in DNA: TGCGCCAGCAGCCGAGCTGCAGGGAGGTACGAGCAGTACTTC. Residues: CASSRAAGRYEQYF.

The table lists this clonotype with a few counts. This likely stems from a read error, as it lies one base from a far larger clone. The chain combines TRBV11-2 with TRBJ2-1; D remains ambiguous. This CDR3 is built from 11 residues. Germline-derived CDR1 and CDR2 are SGHAT and FQNNGV. CDR3 bases: TGTGCCAGCAGCTTAGTCAATGGGCAGTTCTTC. Protein sequence: CASSLVNGQFF.

This clonotype was observed at least ten times. The chain joins TRBV3-1 to TRBJ2-4, with 10 nucleotides matching TRBD2. V gave up 3 bases and J gave up 4 bases; unmatched junction bases: 15. The CDR3 contains 19 residues. Germline V lookup: CDR1 LGHDT, CDR2 YNNKEL (reference sequence). The CDR3 DNA sequence: TGTGCCAGCAGCCAGCTCCGAGAAGCGGGAGGGCCAAGTAAAAACATTCAGTACTTC. It is translated as CASSQLREAGGPSKNIQYF. Variable domain in full (rest from reference TRBV3-1 and TRBJ2-4): DTAVSQTPKYLVTQMGNDKSIKCEQNLGHDTMYWYKQDSKKFLKIMFSYNNKELIINETVPNRFSPKSPDKAHLNLHINSLELGDSAVYFCASSQLREAGGPSKNIQYFGAGTRLSVL.

There are many counts of this clonotype. This chain uses TRBV6-2 or TRBV6-3 with TRBJ2-3; perhaps TRBD2 as D (5 bases). The ends were cut back, 0 bases at V and 5 bases at J, with 12 bases in the middle. CDR1 MNHEY and CDR2 SVGEGT come from the germline V gene. This CDR3 contains 15 residues. This chain's CDR3 is CASSYSKSGEDTQYF. The CDR3 DNA is TGTGCCAGCAGTTACTCGAAGTCCGGGGAAGATACGCAGTATTTT.

This clonotype was picked up many times. The genes are TRBV6-2 or TRBV6-3 and TRBJ1-1; D is unresolved. Germline CDR1 and CDR2: MNHEY and SVGEGT. V was shortened by 5 bases and J by 5 bases, with 18 bases between the two germline ends. The CDR3 covers 15 residues. The DNA for the CDR3 is TGTGCCAGCAGTGAAGGCTCCGGGGTTAGGACTGAAGCTTTCTTT. It is translated as CASSEGSGVRTEAFF.

The rearrangement links TRBV25-1 to TRBJ2-3, with D unclear. Germline V gene sequence: CDR1 MGHDK, CDR2 SYGVNS. This CDR3 is built from 14 residues. V was clipped by 0 bases and J by 4 bases, with 8 bases between them. CDR3 nucleotide sequence: TGTGCCAGCAGTGAATATTCTGGACCAGATACGCAGTATTTT. This codes for CASSEYSGPDTQYF.

The chain couples TRBV6-1 to TRBJ1-2, with D maybe TRBD1 (5 bases). V lost 9 bases and J 4 bases, leaving 15 bases between the germline ends. The CDR3 loop spans 13 amino acids. Germline V lookup: CDR1 MNHNS, CDR2 SASEGT. The chain's CDR3 is CASTRDLPYGYTF. CDR3 coding DNA: TGTGCCAGTACCAGGGACCTGCCCTATGGCTACACCTTC.

This clonotype was observed at least ten times. The gene calls are TRBV6-1 and TRBJ2-5; TRBD2 is a possible D gene (5 bases). The germline gives CDR1 MNHNS, CDR2 SASEGT. This CDR3 is built from 15 residues. The V and J ends lost 7 bases and 6 bases respectively, with 21 bases between them. In nucleotides, the CDR3 is TGTGCCAGCAACCATTACGACGAGGGTGGCCAGACCCAGTACTTC. It translates to CASNHYDEGGQTQYF.

This clonotype was seen repeatedly, ten times or more. This chain joins TRBV12-3 or TRBV12-4 and TRBJ2-1; the D gene is possibly TRBD1 (6 bases). Trimming took off 3 bases at V and 7 bases at J, with 19 bases between the two ends. This CDR3 is 16 amino acids long. Here the CDR3 DNA reads TGTGCCAGCAGTTTGGTCAGGGGAAGATTATGGAATGAGCAGTTCTTC. The encoded protein is CASSLVRGRLWNEQFF.

The CDR3: CSSHRDREQFF. In DNA form, the CDR3 reads TGCAGCTCCCATAGGGACCGTGAGCAGTTCTTC. The gene calls are TRBV29-1 and TRBJ2-1; D might be TRBD1 or TRBD2, each matching 5 bases. CDR3 size: 11 residues. The germline V gene has CDR1 SQVTM and CDR2 ANQGSEA. V gave up 8 bases and J gave up 9 bases, with 14 bases separating them.

Many counts were recorded for this clonotype. This chain uses TRBV29-1 with TRBJ1-1; a possible D gene is TRBD1 (5 bases). Germline CDR1 is SQVTM and CDR2 is ANQGSEA. The CDR3 length is 15 residues. V was pared by 0 bases and J by 1 base, with 12 bases between. DNA for the CDR3: TGCAGCGTTGAAGACGACGCGACAGCGAACACTGAAGCTTTCTTT. It translates to CSVEDDATANTEAFF.

This clonotype came up many times. In nucleotides, the CDR3 is TGTGCCACCACCATCCTAGCGGGAGCTCGGGAGCAGTTCTTC. It yields the protein CATTILAGAREQFF. The chain couples TRBV15 to TRBJ2-1; TRBD2 matches at 10 bases. The CDR3 contains 14 residues. Per germline, CDR1 LNHNV and CDR2 YYDKDF (reference sequence). The ends lost 7 bases at V and 10 bases at J; junction bases unmatched: 10. Using reference TRBV15 and TRBJ2-1 for the parts outside the CDR3, the full variable domain is DAMVIQNPRYQVTQFGKPVTLSCSQTLNHNVMYWYQQKSSQAPKLLFHYYDKDFNNEADTPDNFQSRRPNTSFCFLDIRSPGLGDTAMYLCATTILAGAREQFFGPGTRLTVL.

In its sample, this clonotype was seen many times. The CDR3 sequence: CATSLQGGDSTDTQYF. The CDR3 DNA reads TGTGCCACCAGCCTACAGGGGGGAGATAGCACAGATACGCAGTATTTT. The chain is built from TRBV15 and TRBJ2-3; 8 nucleotides match TRBD1. Unmatched junction bases numbered 7, after V lost 5 bases and J lost 0 bases. The CDR3 has 16 residues. Germline V lookup: CDR1 LNHNV, CDR2 YYDKDF (reference sequence).

This clonotype was detected many times. The genes are TRBV7-8 and TRBJ2-1, with TRBD2 matching over 7 bases. The CDR3 sequence is 16 residues long. The germline V gene encodes CDR1 SGHVS and CDR2 FQNEAQ. The J segment lost 5 bases and the V segment lost 0 bases, leaving 7 bases of the junction unmatched. For the CDR3, the DNA is TGTGCCAGCAGCTTAGCACGGCGGGGGTTCCACAATGAGCAGTTCTTC. It codes for CASSLARRGFHNEQFF.

This clonotype was recorded a few times. The chain is built from TRBV15 and TRBJ1-5; TRBD1 might be the D (6 bases). CDR1 is LNHNV and CDR2 is YYDKDF in the germline V gene (reference sequence). Trimming shortened V by 2 bases and J by 0 bases, and 14 bases separated the two germline ends. This CDR3 has 17 amino acids. CDR3 nucleotides: TGTGCCACCAGCAGAAGGGCAGGGGCGTATAGCAATCAGCCCCAGCATTTT. Amino acids: CATSRRAGAYSNQPQHF.

This clonotype was seen a few times. The chain recombines TRBV24-1 with TRBJ2-5; 7 nucleotides align to TRBD1. CDR1 is KGHDR, CDR2 SFDVKD, per germline. This CDR3 is 16 amino acids long. Trimming took 3 bases from V and 1 from J; bases not matched to a gene: 7. CDR3: CATSDNRDSTQETQYF. For the CDR3, the DNA is TGTGCCACCAGTGATAACCGGGACAGTACCCAAGAGACCCAGTACTTC.

This clonotype was recorded at least ten times. The V and J genes are TRBV20-1 and TRBJ1-6, with D possibly matching TRBD1 (5 bases). Germline V gene lookup returns CDR1 DFQATT and CDR2 SNEGSKA (reference sequence). V gave up 0 bases and J gave up 7 bases, with 28 bases separating them. The CDR3 sequence is 20 residues long. The CDR3 spells CSARDYPPASQGPGNSPLHF. The CDR3 DNA reads as TGCAGTGCTAGAGATTACCCCCCGGCCTCTCAGGGACCCGGGAATTCACCCCTCCACTTT.

A note on this clonotype: A read error may be the cause here, since a much bigger clone is one base away. The rearrangement joins TRBV28 to TRBJ2-3; TRBD2 matches at 7 bases. The junction had 12 bases not matched to a gene; V was cut back by 3 bases and J by 3 bases. This CDR3 comprises 17 residues. Germline loops: CDR1 MDHEN, CDR2 SYDVKM. CDR3 amino acids: CASSFKLNWRETDTQYF. For the CDR3, the DNA is TGTGCCAGCAGTTTTAAACTAAATTGGCGGGAGACAGATACGCAGTATTTT. The complete variable domain, with remaining parts taken from reference TRBV28 and TRBJ2-3, reads DVKVTQSSRYLVKRTGEKVFLECVQDMDHENMFWYRQDPGLGLRLIYFSYDVKMKEKGDIPEGYSVSREKKERFSLILESASTNQTSMYLCASSFKLNWRETDTQYFGPGTRLTVL.

This clonotype has a count of ten or more. The V and J genes are TRBV19 and TRBJ1-5; D possibly corresponds to TRBD1 (6 bases). Trimming left V 3 bases short and J 3 bases short, with 12 bases between. CDR1 and CDR2 (germline): LNHDA, SQIVND (reference sequence). This CDR3 is 15 amino acids long. DNA of the CDR3: TGTGCCAGTAGTATGGGGGGGCCCGCCAATCAGCCCCAGCATTTT. Translated, it gives CASSMGGPANQPQHF.